These 15 T cell receptor beta chains were all obtained from the same sample, sequenced in a study of control samples from healthy donors and cancer patients. Here immunoSEQ multiplex PCR was the method, and the copy in TCRdb shows in-frame clones only, minus some. The sample has approximately 120,000 clones, roughly 89% seen once. Sequenced: blood. The receptors derive from a woman between 45 and 65 years old in good health.

In DNA form, the CDR3 reads TGTGCCAGCAGTAAGGAGCCTACCTACGAGCAGTACTTC. As protein: CASSKEPTYEQYF. The chain links TRBV2 to TRBJ2-7; D remains unclear. Between the trimmed V and J ends, which lost 5 bases and 2 bases, there was a span of 10 bases. The CDR3 has 13 residues. CDR1 SNHLY and CDR2 FYNNEI come from the germline V gene.

The chain joins TRBV7-9 to TRBJ2-7; maybe TRBD1 (6 bases). Trimming took off 3 bases at V and 7 bases at J, with 7 bases between the two ends. The V gene's germline CDR1 is SEHNR and CDR2 FQNEAQ (reference sequence). This CDR3 is built from 11 residues. CDR3 in amino acids: CASSFRGEQYF. The CDR3 DNA reads as TGTGCCAGCAGCTTCAGGGGTGAGCAGTACTTC.

The CDR3 DNA is TGTGCCAGCAGCCCGGGGTCGGCTGAAGCTTTCTTT. Amino acid sequence: CASSPGSAEAFF. The chain is built from TRBV27 and TRBJ1-1; the D is unclear. V gave up 6 bases and J gave up 6 bases, with 11 bases separating them. Germline CDR1 reads MNHEY; CDR2 reads SMNVEV (reference sequence). This CDR3 has 12 residues.

This clone is labeled as medium-sized. Here the CDR3 DNA reads TGTGCTAGTGCCCCATCGTTAGGGGGCACTGAAGCTTTCTTT. This translates into CASAPSLGGTEAFF. The chain carries TRBV12-5 and TRBJ1-1; weak D call: TRBD1 (6 bases). V shed 7 bases and J shed 4 bases, with 16 bases lying between them. The germline CDR1 and CDR2 sequences are LGHNT and FRNRAP. The CDR3 covers 14 residues.

The chain uses TRBV24-1 and TRBJ2-1, with TRBD2 matching 8 bases. The V segment lost 0 bases and the J segment 2 bases; nucleotides outside the gene matches: 2. The germline V gene has CDR1 KGHDR and CDR2 SFDVKD. The CDR3 extends over 16 amino acids. Here the CDR3 DNA reads TGTGCCACCAGTGATTTGCGGGAGGGGACCTACAATGAGCAGTTCTTC. The encoded protein is CATSDLREGTYNEQFF.

The chain employs TRBV5-4 and TRBJ2-1, with 9 bases identical to TRBD2. Trimming at V came to 0 bases and at J to 0 bases, leaving 10 bases not matched to a gene. The CDR3 spans 19 residues. Germline V gene lookup returns CDR1 SGHNT and CDR2 YYREEE (reference sequence). In DNA, the CDR3 is TGTGCCAGCAGCTTGGCGGGTAGCGGGAGCTTTCTCTCCTACAATGAGCAGTTCTTC. This gives the protein CASSLAGSGSFLSYNEQFF.

The chain has TRBV5-1 and TRBJ2-5; D ambiguous. V lost 9 bases and J 7 bases, leaving 19 bases between the germline ends. Germline V gene lookup returns CDR1 SGHRS and CDR2 YFSETQ. The CDR3 consists of 13 residues. The CDR3 reads CATSDPRGRTQYF. The CDR3 nucleotides read TGCGCCACCTCCGACCCTCGAGGCCGGACCCAGTACTTC.

The chain employs TRBV12-3 or TRBV12-4 and TRBJ2-2, with D hard to call. The V end was cut by 6 bases, the J end by 8 bases, with 10 bases between. The CDR3 extends over 12 amino acids. In nucleotides, the CDR3 is TGTGCCAGCAGCTGGACGGTTGGGGAGCTGTTTTTT. Protein product: CASSWTVGELFF.

The chain is built from TRBV9 and TRBJ2-7; D is possibly TRBD1 (5 bases). CDR3 length: 15 amino acids. The germline V gene has CDR1 SGDLS and CDR2 YYNGEE. The V end was cut by 0 bases, the J end by 2 bases, with 12 bases between. CDR3 coding DNA: TGTGCCAGCAGCGTAGGTCCACAGGTGACCTACGAGCAGTACTTC. This translates into CASSVGPQVTYEQYF.

This rearrangement joins TRBV19 to TRBJ1-3; 8 positions match TRBD1. Germline CDR1 is LNHDA and CDR2 is SQIVND (reference sequence). With V trimmed by 6 bases and J by 4 bases, 5 bases remained unmatched. The CDR3 is made up of 14 amino acids. The CDR3 is CASSLTGEGNTIYF. In DNA, the CDR3 is TGTGCCAGTAGCCTGACAGGGGAAGGAAACACCATATATTTT. Full variable domain (outside the CDR3, taken from reference TRBV19 and TRBJ1-3): DGGITQSPKYLFRKEGQNVTLSCEQNLNHDAMYWYRQDPGQGLRLIYYSQIVNDFQKGDIAEGYSVSREKKESFPLTVTSAQKNPTAFYLCASSLTGEGNTIYFGEGSWLTVV.

The chain couples TRBV2 to TRBJ2-5; 9 positions agree with TRBD2. CDR1 and CDR2 from the germline V gene are SNHLY and FYNNEI. V lost 3 bases, J lost 1 base, and 3 bases stayed unmatched. The length of the CDR3 is 15 residues. The chain's CDR3 is CASSELAGIQETQYF. CDR3 DNA: TGTGCCAGCAGTGAGCTAGCGGGGATCCAAGAGACCCAGTACTTC.

The V gene is TRBV29-1, the J gene TRBJ1-1; D possibly corresponds to TRBD1 (5 bases). With 2 bases removed from V and 11 bases from J, the gap between germline ends came to 18 bases. The germline gives CDR1 SQVTM, CDR2 ANQGSEA. The CDR3 contains 13 residues. Written as DNA, the CDR3 is TGCAGCGTTGAAATGTTGCTGGGACTCGAGGCTTTCTTT. Protein: CSVEMLLGLEAFF.

This clone appeared once. The rearrangement uses TRBV29-1 and TRBJ1-1, with D tentatively TRBD1 (6 bases). V lost 7 bases to trimming and J lost 5 bases, with 14 bases between them. Germline V CDR1 and CDR2: SQVTM, ANQGSEA. The CDR3 is 12 amino acids. CDR3 residues: CSAEQGFTEAFF. CDR3 DNA sequence: TGCAGCGCCGAACAGGGCTTTACTGAAGCTTTCTTT.

This clone was found a few times. V and J are TRBV6-1 and TRBJ2-6; D ambiguous. The germline V and J ends were trimmed by 1 base and 4 bases, with 5 bases remaining between them. Germline loops: CDR1 MNHNS, CDR2 SASEGT. CDR3 length equals 14 residues. The CDR3 region is CASSEGWGANVLTF. The CDR3, as DNA: TGTGCCAGCAGTGAAGGCTGGGGGGCCAACGTCCTGACTTTC.

The genes are TRBV7-9 and TRBJ2-3; TRBD2 matches 13 bases. Germline V gives CDR1 SEHNR, CDR2 FQNEAQ (reference sequence). V was clipped by 4 bases and J by 2 bases; unmatched bases: 3. The CDR3 consists of 16 residues. The CDR3 here is CASSSGLAGTTDTQYF. The CDR3 DNA is TGTGCCAGCAGCTCGGGACTAGCGGGGACCACAGATACGCAGTATTTT.